This paragraph reports one TCR beta chain. Under the authors' procedure: Reference gene primers were amplified, and this amplification served to estimate nucleated cell counts. Method: immunoSEQ multiplex PCR; TCRdb's copy keeps in-frame clones and lacks some. V and J calls plus clone size are reproduced from that table; the DNA served to infer D and trimming. The table has about 25,000 clones, around 90% seen once. These data belong to a study of blood T cell repertoires in COVID-19. Across the study: Samples came from the United States, Italy and Spain, spanning acute and convalescent COVID-19.

Germline CDR1 is KGHDR and CDR2 is SFDVKD. CDR3 size: 12 residues. The chain combines TRBV24-1 with TRBJ2-5; the D is unclear. The sequence was collected from a man aged 65-85 years in a cohort sampled during active COVID-19. Sequenced: peripheral blood. The CDR3 DNA reads as TGTGCGGTGGGCCCGGCCCAAGAGACCCAGTACTTC. Residues: CAVGPAQETQYF.